This T cell receptor (beta chain) was found in a study of blood T cell repertoires in COVID-19. On the study more broadly: Sites across the United States, Italy and Spain contributed samples from acute and convalescent COVID-19.

The authors' processing: From reference gene primer amplification, estimates of nucleated cell counts were derived. TCRdb keeps only in-frame clones here, not all; method: immunoSEQ multiplex PCR. V and J calls and clone size are given by that table; D and trimming were obtained from the DNA. The data show fewer than 80,000 clones, about 85% seen once. Trimming at V came to 3 bases and at J to 0 bases, leaving 2 bases not matched to a gene. CDR3 length: 15 amino acids. Germline values: CDR1 MGHRA, CDR2 YSYEKL. The sequencing sample was made of peripheral blood. V is TRBV4-1 and J is TRBJ1-5, with 7 bases fitting TRBD1. The sequence derives from a human donor in a cohort sampled during active COVID-19. The chain's CDR3 is CASSQGQNSNQPQHF. CDR3 nucleotides: TGCGCCAGCAGCCAGGGACAGAATAGCAATCAGCCCCAGCATTTT.